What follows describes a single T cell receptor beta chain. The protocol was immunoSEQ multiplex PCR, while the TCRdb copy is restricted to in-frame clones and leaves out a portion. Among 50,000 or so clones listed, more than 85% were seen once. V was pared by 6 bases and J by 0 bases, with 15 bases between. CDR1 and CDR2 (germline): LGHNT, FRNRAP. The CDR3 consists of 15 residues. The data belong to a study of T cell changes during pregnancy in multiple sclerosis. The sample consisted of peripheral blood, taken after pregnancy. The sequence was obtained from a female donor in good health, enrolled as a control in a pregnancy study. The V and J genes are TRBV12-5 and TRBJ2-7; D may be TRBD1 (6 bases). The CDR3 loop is CASGSGQMNSYEQYF. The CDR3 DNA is TGTGCTAGTGGGTCAGGACAGATGAACTCCTACGAGCAGTACTTC.